The entry below gives a single T cell receptor (beta chain) sequence along with its context. Per the germline V gene, CDR1 is LGHDT and CDR2 is YNNKEL (reference sequence). The CDR3 runs 15 residues. V gave up 4 bases and J gave up 5 bases; unmatched junction bases: 5. The source of the sample is a study of blood T cell repertoires in COVID-19. Looking at the study overall: The study drew acute and convalescent COVID-19 samples from the United States, Italy and Spain. Sources were T cells, B-cell-depleted T cells, or PBMCs; the material itself was cDNA or gDNA.

In the original analysis: Researchers report that nucleated cell counts were estimated from reference gene primer amplification. Sequencing used immunoSEQ multiplex PCR; TCRdb keeps in-frame clones, though not all of them. V and J calls and clone size are those listed in that table; D and trimming were worked out from the DNA. The table includes about 140,000 clones, 80% to 90% detected once. This chain connects TRBV3-1 (or the pseudogene TRBV3-2) to TRBJ1-4, with 9 bases fitting TRBD1. The sequenced sample consisted of peripheral blood. This receptor was taken from a man between 60 and 70 years old with active or convalescent COVID-19. The CDR3 region is CASSPYRGLNEKLFF. The CDR3 DNA reads as TGTGCCAGCAGCCCGTACAGGGGGCTAAATGAAAAACTGTTTTTT.